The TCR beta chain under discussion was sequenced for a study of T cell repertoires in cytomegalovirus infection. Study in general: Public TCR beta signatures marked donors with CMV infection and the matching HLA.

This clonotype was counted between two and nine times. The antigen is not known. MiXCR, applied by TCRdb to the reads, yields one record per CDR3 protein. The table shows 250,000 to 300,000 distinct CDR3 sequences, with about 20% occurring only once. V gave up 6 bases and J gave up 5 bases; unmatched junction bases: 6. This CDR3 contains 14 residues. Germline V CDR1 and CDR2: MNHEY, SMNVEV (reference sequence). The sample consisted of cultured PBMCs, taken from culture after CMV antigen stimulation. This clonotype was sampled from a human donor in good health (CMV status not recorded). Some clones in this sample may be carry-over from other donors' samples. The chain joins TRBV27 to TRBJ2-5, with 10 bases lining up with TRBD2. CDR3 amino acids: CASRLTSGRETQYF. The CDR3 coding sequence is TGTGCCAGCAGACTGACTAGCGGGCGGGAGACCCAGTACTTC.